This T cell receptor (beta chain) was retrieved from a study of T cell responses to AZD1222 COVID-19 vaccine. Findings and limits, study-wide: Just a handful of AZD1222 recipients were seropositive at baseline. Spike-specific TCR depth and breadth grew after two AZD1222 doses.

This clone was counted once. Its antigen is currently unknown. Some clones are missing from TCRdb's copy, which holds only in-frame ones; the method was immunoSEQ multiplex PCR. The sample lists 90,000 to 150,000 clones; roughly 92% were seen once. Per germline, CDR1 SGHTA and CDR2 FQGNSA. The V end was cut by 5 bases, the J end by 10 bases, with 23 bases between. The CDR3 spans 15 residues. V and J are TRBV7-2 and TRBJ1-1; a possible D gene is TRBD1 (5 bases). The receptor was derived from an adult in good health. Sequenced here: peripheral blood, sampled on day 0 of AZD1222 vaccination. CDR3 nucleotide sequence: TGTGCCAGCAGCCCCTCCAGGGCCAGATTTTCGCCAGCTTTCTTT. As protein: CASSPSRARFSPAFF.